This T cell receptor (beta chain) derives from a study of blood T cell repertoires in COVID-19. About the research overall: Samples representing acute and convalescent COVID-19 were sourced from the United States, Italy and Spain. Nucleic acid was either cDNA or gDNA, and it came from T cells, B-cell-depleted T cells, or PBMCs.

Followed over time, Seattle patients had been enrolled while infection was active. The CDR3 sequence is 19 residues long. Source study methods: Scientists estimated how many nucleated cells there were by amplifying reference gene primers. Sequencing used immunoSEQ multiplex PCR; TCRdb keeps in-frame clones, though not all of them. V and J calls and clone size come straight from that table; D and trimming were deduced from the DNA. The repertoire holds approximately 290,000 clones, with around 82% as singletons. What was sequenced was peripheral blood. The chain employs TRBV12-2 and TRBJ2-7; the DNA was not compared with TRBD2, the D call given in the table. TRBV12-2 is an annotated pseudogene. This sequence was found in a person between 65 and 80 years old with COVID-19, enrolled during active disease. The CDR3 region is CASRLAGTSGIGIHYEQYF. The CDR3 bases are TGTGCAAGTCGCTTAGCGGGGACTAGCGGGATCGGCATCCACTACGAGCAGTACTTC.